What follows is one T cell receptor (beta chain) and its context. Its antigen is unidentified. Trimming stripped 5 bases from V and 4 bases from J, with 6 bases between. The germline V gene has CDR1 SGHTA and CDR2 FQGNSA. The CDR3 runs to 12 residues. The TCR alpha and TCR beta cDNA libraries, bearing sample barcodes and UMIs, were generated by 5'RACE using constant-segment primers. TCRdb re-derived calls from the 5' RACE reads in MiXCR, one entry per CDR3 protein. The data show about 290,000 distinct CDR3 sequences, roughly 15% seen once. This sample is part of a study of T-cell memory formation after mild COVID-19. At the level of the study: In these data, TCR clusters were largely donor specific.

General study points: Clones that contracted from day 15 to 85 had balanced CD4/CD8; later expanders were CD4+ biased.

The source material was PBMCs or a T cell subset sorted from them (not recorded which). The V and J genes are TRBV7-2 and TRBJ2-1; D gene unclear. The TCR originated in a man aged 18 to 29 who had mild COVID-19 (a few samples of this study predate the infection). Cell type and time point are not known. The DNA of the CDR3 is TGTGCCAGCAGCAACCGATACAATGAGCAGTTCTTC. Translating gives CASSNRYNEQFF.